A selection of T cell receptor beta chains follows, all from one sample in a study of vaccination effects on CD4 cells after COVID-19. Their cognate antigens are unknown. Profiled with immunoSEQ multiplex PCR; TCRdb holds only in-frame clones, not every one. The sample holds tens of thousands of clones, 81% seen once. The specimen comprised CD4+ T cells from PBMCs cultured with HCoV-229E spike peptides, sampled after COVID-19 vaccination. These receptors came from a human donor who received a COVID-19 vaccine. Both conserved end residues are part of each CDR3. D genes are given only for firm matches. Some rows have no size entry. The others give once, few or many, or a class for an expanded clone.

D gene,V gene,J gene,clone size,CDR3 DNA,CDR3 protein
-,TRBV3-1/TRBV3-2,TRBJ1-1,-,TGTGCCAGCAGCCGAATCATGAACACTGAAGCTTTCTTT,CASSRIMNTEAFF
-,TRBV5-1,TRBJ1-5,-,TGCGCCAGCAGCCCCGAACCAGGTCGCTATAGCAATCAGCCCCAGCATTTT,CASSPEPGRYSNQPQHF
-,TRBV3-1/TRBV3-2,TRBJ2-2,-,TGTGCCAGCAGCCGTCAAGGTGGGCTGTTTTTT,CASSRQGGLFF
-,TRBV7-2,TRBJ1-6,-,TGTGCCAGCAGCCCAAGACCCTCCTCGCAATCACCCCTCCACTTT,CASSPRPSSQSPLHF
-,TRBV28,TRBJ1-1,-,TGTGCCAGCAGTTCCCGGTTGAACACTGAAGCTTTCTTT,CASSSRLNTEAFF
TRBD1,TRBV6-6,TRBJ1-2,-,TGTGCCAGCAGAGAGACAGGGATCAACTATGGCTACACCTTC,CASRETGINYGYTF
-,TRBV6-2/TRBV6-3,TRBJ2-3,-,TGTGCCAGCAGTTACCCACTAGCAGGAGATACGCAGTATTTT,CASSYPLAGDTQYF
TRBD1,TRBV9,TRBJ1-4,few,TGTGCCAGCAGCCCAGATGGACAGGGGGGTCTAGGGGAAAAACTGTTTTTT,CASSPDGQGGLGEKLFF
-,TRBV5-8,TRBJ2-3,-,TGTGCCAGCCCTAACTGGCGGGGAGCGGCGGATACGCAGTATTTT,CASPNWRGAADTQYF
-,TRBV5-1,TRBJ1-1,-,TGCGCCAGCAGCTTTGGGCAGGGCGTGATAGGGAACACTGAAGCTTTCTTT,CASSFGQGVIGNTEAFF
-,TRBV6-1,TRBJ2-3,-,TGTGCCAGCAGTGAACAGGCCGGACCCAGCACAGATACGCAGTATTTT,CASSEQAGPSTDTQYF
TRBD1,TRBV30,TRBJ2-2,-,TGTGCCTGGACTATGGACAGGGGGACGAACACCGGGGAGCTGTTTTTT,CAWTMDRGTNTGELFF
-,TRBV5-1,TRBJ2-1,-,TGCGCCAGCAGCACGTTGGGGGACAATGAGCAGTTCTTC,CASSTLGDNEQFF
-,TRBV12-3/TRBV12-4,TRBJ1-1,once,TGTGCCAGCAGTTCAGGATACACTGAAGCTTTCTTT,CASSSGYTEAFF
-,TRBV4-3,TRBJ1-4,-,TGCGCCAGCAGCCAAGTGGCTGGAGACAGAAGTAATGAAAAACTGTTTTTT,CASSQVAGDRSNEKLFF
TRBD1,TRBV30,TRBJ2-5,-,TGTGCCTGGAGTCTTCCGGGACAGAGTATGAAAGAGACCCAGTACTTC,CAWSLPGQSMKETQYF
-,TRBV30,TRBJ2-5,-,TGTGCCTGGAGACGGGACGTACACCAAGAGACCCAGTACTTC,CAWRRDVHQETQYF
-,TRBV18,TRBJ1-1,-,TGTGCCAGCTCGATGGGCGTCGGGGCCGCGAAAGCTTTCTTT,CASSMGVGAAKAFF
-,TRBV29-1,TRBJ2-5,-,TGCAGCGTTCTACACGTAAAAGAGACCCAGTACTTC,CSVLHVKETQYF
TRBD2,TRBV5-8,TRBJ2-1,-,TGTGCCAGGCCCACGGGACAGGGACTAGCGGGGCCAAAAAATGAGCAGTTCTTC,CARPTGQGLAGPKNEQFF
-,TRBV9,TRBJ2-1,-,TGTGCCAGCAGTGGGACGTCATACAATGAGCAGTTCTTC,CASSGTSYNEQFF
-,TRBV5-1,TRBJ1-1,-,TGCGCCAGCAGCTTGGAAAGGGGAGACACTGAAGCTTTCTTT,CASSLERGDTEAFF
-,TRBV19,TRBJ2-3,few,TGTGCCAGTAGGACCGGGACGGAGGCAACAGATACGCAGTATTTT,CASRTGTEATDTQYF
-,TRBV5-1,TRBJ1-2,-,TGCGCCAGCAGCTTGGAGGGAGTGGGTGGCTACACCTTC,CASSLEGVGGYTF
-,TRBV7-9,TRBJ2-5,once,TGTGCCAGCAGCTTAGGGTCCCAGTACCAAGAGACCCAGTACTTC,CASSLGSQYQETQYF
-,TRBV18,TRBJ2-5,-,TGTGCCAGCTCACCGGGGGGCGCGGGAGAGACCCAGTACTTC,CASSPGGAGETQYF
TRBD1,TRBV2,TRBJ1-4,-,TGTGCCAGCACCTCAGGGGGCAGGGGTTATGAAAAACTGTTTTTT,CASTSGGRGYEKLFF
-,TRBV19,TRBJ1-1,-,TGTGCCAGTAACGGGTGGGGTTCGGTATCGACTGAAGCTTTCTTT,CASNGWGSVSTEAFF
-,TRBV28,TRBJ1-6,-,TGTGCCAGCAGTTTAAGAGTCGCTTCACCCCTCCACTTT,CASSLRVASPLHF
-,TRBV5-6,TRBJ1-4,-,TGTGCCAGCAGCTCGTTTCGGGGAAATAATGAAAAACTGTTTTTT,CASSSFRGNNEKLFF
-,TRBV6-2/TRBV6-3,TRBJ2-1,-,TGTGCCAGCAGTAGGGACGGAGGGTACAATGAGCAGTTCTTC,CASSRDGGYNEQFF
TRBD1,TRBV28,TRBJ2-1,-,TGTGCCAGCACCTCCTCCCCAGGGACAGGGCCTTACAATGAGCAGTTCTTC,CASTSSPGTGPYNEQFF
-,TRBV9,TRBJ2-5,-,TGTGCCAGCAGCGTAGATGGTCAAGAGACCCAGTACTTC,CASSVDGQETQYF
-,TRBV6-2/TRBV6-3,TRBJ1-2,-,TGTGCCAGCAGTTACTCGGTTTTAACCAACTATGGCTACACCTTC,CASSYSVLTNYGYTF
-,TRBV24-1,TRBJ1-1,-,TGTGCCACCAAGGGCGCAGGGTCGAACACTGAAGCTTTCTTT,CATKGAGSNTEAFF
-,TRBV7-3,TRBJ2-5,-,TGTGCCAGCAGCTTAACGAGGGAGGAGACCCAGTACTTC,CASSLTREETQYF
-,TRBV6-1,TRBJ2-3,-,TGTGCCAGCAGTGAGGGGAAAGATACGCAGTATTTT,CASSEGKDTQYF
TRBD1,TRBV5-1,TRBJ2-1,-,TGCGCCAGCAGCCCTGGACAGGGGTTTTATGAATTGCAGTTCTTC,CASSPGQGFYELQFF
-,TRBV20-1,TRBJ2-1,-,TGCAGTGCGGTCCCCTCCAATGAGCAGTTCTTC,CSAVPSNEQFF
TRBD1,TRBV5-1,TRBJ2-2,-,TGCGCCAGCAGCCCTGGGCAGGGGGTGTACACCGGGGAGCTGTTTTTT,CASSPGQGVYTGELFF
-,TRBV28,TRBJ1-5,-,TGTGCCAGCAGTTCACAGGTTAGGGGCAATCAGCCCCAGCATTTT,CASSSQVRGNQPQHF
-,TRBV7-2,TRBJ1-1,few,TGTGCCAGCAGCTTACACAGGGCGGACACTGAAGCTTTCTTT,CASSLHRADTEAFF
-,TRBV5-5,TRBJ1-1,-,TGTGCCAGCCACCTGGCACCGGGGGCAGGCGGCACTGAAGCTTTCTTT,CASHLAPGAGGTEAFF
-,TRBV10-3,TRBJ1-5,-,TGTGCCGCGAGAGATAGCAATCAGCCCCAGCATTTT,CAARDSNQPQHF
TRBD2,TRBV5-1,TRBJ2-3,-,TGCGCCAGCAGCCTAGTAGCGGGGGCGTCAACAGATACGCAGTATTTT,CASSLVAGASTDTQYF
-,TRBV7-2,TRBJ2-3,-,TGTGCCAGCAGCTTAAGGGCTATCGGAGTCGGTTCGCAGTATTTT,CASSLRAIGVGSQYF
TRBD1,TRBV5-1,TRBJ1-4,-,TGCGCCAGCAGCGGCGGGACAGGGGGCGGTGAAAAACTGTTTTTT,CASSGGTGGGEKLFF
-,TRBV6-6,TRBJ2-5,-,TGTGCCAGCAGTCTACGGGCCTCCCCTGCGTCGAATTCTCAAGAGACCCAGTACTTC,CASSLRASPASNSQETQYF
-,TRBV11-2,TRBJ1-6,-,TGTGCCAGCAGCTTAGGCACACCCCTCCACTTT,CASSLGTPLHF
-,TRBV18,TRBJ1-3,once,TGTGCCAGCTCACCACTGTTAACCTGGACGGTGTCTGGAAACACCATATATTTT,CASSPLLTWTVSGNTIYF
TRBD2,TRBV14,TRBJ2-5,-,TGTGCCAGCAGCCAAGCCGGGGTAGCGGGGGGACTCCAAGAGACCCAGTACTTC,CASSQAGVAGGLQETQYF